Included here is one T cell receptor beta chain sequence, with context. V was pared by 6 bases and J by 0 bases, with 15 bases between. The CDR3 loop spans 16 amino acids. CDR1 is SGHAT and CDR2 is FQNNGV in the germline V gene. This entry belongs to a study of shared clonotypes between healthy human individuals. Study in general: A donor's plate count was three for CD4 naive and three for CD4 memory; CD8 naive had two and CD8 memory one.

Splitting of each subset's genomic DNA was done evenly across several immunoSEQ plates. Using immunoSEQ multiplex PCR, the repertoire was profiled, and TCRdb retains in-frame clones only, with some absent. The sample has about 2.1 million clones, 80% to 95% seen once. Naive CD8 cells lacked CD45RO, underwent positive selection for CCR7 and left out terminally differentiated effector memory CD45RA+ cells. What was sequenced was naive CD8+ T cells from PBMCs. The source is a man aged 18 to 29 in good health. Some clones in this sample may be carry-over from other donors' samples. The chain employs TRBV11-2 and TRBJ1-5; D is unresolved. The DNA for the CDR3 is TGTGCCAGCAGAGGCTTGCGGATCTATAGCAATCAGCCCCAGCATTTT. Amino acids: CASRGLRIYSNQPQHF.